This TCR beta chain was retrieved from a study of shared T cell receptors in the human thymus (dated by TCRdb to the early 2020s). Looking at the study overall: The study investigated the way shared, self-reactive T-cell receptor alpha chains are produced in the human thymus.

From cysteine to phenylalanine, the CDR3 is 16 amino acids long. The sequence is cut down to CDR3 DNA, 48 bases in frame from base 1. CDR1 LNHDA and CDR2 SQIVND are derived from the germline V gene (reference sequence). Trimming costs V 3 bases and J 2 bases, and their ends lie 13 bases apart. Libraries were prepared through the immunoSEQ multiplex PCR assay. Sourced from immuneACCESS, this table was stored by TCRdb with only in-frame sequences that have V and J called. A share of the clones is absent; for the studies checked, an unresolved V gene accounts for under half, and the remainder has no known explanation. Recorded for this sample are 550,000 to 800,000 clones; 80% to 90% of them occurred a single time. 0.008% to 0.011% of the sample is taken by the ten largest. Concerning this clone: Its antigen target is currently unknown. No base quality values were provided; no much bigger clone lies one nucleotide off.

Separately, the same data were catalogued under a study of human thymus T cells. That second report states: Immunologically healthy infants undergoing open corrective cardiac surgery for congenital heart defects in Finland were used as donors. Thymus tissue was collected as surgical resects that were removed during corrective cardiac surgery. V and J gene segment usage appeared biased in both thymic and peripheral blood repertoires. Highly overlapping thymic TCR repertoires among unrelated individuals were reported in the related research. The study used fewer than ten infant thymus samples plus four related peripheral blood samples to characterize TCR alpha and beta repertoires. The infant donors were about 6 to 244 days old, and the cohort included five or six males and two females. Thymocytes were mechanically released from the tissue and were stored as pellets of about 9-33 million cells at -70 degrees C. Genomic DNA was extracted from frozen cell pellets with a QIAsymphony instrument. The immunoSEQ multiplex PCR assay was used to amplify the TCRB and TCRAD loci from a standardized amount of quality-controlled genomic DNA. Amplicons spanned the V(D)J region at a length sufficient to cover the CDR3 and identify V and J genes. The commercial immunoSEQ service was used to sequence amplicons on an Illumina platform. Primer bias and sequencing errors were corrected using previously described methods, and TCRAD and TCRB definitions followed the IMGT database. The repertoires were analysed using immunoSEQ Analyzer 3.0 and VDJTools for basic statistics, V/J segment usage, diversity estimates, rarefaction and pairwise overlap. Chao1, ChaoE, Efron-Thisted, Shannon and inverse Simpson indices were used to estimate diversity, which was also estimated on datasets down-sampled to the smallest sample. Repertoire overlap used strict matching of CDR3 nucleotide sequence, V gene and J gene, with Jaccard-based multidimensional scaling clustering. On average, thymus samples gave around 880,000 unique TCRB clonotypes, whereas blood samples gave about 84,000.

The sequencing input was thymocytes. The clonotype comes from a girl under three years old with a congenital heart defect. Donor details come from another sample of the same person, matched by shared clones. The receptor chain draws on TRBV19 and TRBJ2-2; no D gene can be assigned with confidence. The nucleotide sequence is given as TGTGCCAGTAGTATTCTAAGGCAGACTAACACCGGGGAGCTGTTTTTT. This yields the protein CASSILRQTNTGELFF.